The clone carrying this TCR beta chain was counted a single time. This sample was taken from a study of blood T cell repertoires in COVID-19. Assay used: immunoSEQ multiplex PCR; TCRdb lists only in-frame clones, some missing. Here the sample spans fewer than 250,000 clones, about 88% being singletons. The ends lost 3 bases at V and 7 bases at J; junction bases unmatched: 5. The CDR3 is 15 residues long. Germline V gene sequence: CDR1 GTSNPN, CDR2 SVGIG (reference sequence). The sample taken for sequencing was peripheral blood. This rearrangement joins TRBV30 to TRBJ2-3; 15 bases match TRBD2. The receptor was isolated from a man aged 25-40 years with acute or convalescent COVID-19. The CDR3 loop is CAWSAGTSGGHTQYF. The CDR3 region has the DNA TGTGCCTGGAGCGCCGGGACTAGCGGGGGGCATACGCAGTATTTT. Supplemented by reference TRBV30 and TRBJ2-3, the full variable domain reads SQTIHQWPATLVQPVGSPLSLECTVEGTSNPNLYWYRQAAGRGLQLLFYSVGIGQISSEVPQNLSASRPQDRQFILSSKKLLLSDSGFYLCAWSAGTSGGHTQYFGPGTRLTVL.